The source of this T cell receptor (beta chain) is a study of cytomegalovirus exposure and HLA in healthy donors. CDR3 length equals 15 residues. In germline, CDR1 is SGHDT, CDR2 YYEEEE. Concerning this clone: Its antigen is not identified.

Study observations and caveats: In an earlier analysis, in roughly 580 donors, most V segments appeared productive either ~90% or ~30% of the time. Presence/absence analyses assumed roughly uniform sequencing depth across donors.

The PCR was carried out with 60 Vbeta primers and 13 Jbeta primers. TCRdb's copy holds only in-frame clones and misses some; the assay was immunoSEQ multiplex PCR. Counted here are 220,000 or so clones, about 78% occurring once; the ten biggest clones make up over 3.5%. The chain has TRBV5-6 and TRBJ2-5, with TRBD2 identical over 9 bases. Gene TRBJ2-7 matches the end of the DNA better, so the J call may be wrong. This TCR derives from a male donor in good health and CMV-seronegative. The sequenced sample consisted of PBMCs. The CDR3 reads CASSTPSGASYEQYF. The CDR3, as DNA: TGTGCCAGCAGCACCCCTAGCGGGGCCTCCTACGAGCAGTACTTC.